A selection of T cell receptor beta chains follows, all from one sample in a study of OX40 agonist ivuxolimab in advanced cancers. Some clones are missing from TCRdb's copy, which holds only in-frame ones; the method was immunoSEQ multiplex PCR. The sample holds just under 65,000 clones; 91% are singletons and the top ten take 5.2%. The sequencing here drew on CD4+ or CD8+ T cells sorted from blood, taken in a trial of the OX40 agonist ivuxolimab. The receptors were sampled from an adult with an advanced solid tumor such as melanoma, head and neck, liver or kidney cancer. The CDR3 runs from the conserved cysteine through the conserved F or W. A D gene is named only where the DNA matches it firmly. Clone size appears in some rows only: once, few, many, or a class for an expanded clone.

clone size,D gene,V gene,J gene,CDR3 protein,CDR3 DNA
-,-,TRBV10-1,TRBJ2-3,CASSEGKRADTQYF,TGCGCCAGCAGTGAGGGTAAACGCGCAGATACGCAGTATTTT
-,-,TRBV9,TRBJ2-5,CASSVGAGETQYF,TGTGCCAGCAGCGTAGGGGCCGGGGAGACCCAGTACTTC
-,-,TRBV21-1,TRBJ1-3,CAPAKIGRNTIYF,TGTGCCCCGGCTAAGATCGGAAGAAACACCATATATTTT
once,TRBD1,TRBV4-1,TRBJ1-2,CASSQEVAQGGGPFGYTF,TGCGCCAGCAGCCAAGAAGTGGCACAGGGGGGAGGGCCCTTTGGCTACACCTTC
-,TRBD2,TRBV5-1,TRBJ2-7,CASSLDFGGRTPKQYF,TGCGCCAGCAGCTTGGACTTCGGCGGGAGGACCCCGAAGCAGTACTTC
-,TRBD1,TRBV9,TRBJ1-5,CASSVGTGNQPQHF,TGTGCCAGCAGCGTAGGGACAGGGAATCAGCCCCAGCATTTT
-,TRBD1,TRBV28,TRBJ2-7,CASSLEGQGRSHEQYF,TGTGCCAGCAGTTTAGAGGGACAGGGAAGAAGCCACGAGCAGTACTTC
-,-,TRBV5-1,TRBJ1-2,CASSLGQGDYGYTF,TGCGCCAGCAGCTTAGGGCAGGGTGATTATGGCTACACCTTC
-,-,TRBV11-2,TRBJ1-2,CASSAQGSYGYTF,TGTGCCAGCAGCGCTCAGGGATCCTATGGCTACACCTTC
-,-,TRBV5-6,TRBJ2-1,CASSLMAEHSYNEQFF,TGTGCCAGCAGCTTGATGGCCGAACATTCCTACAATGAGCAGTTCTTC
-,-,TRBV19,TRBJ1-2,CATSPGRTNYGYTF,TGTGCCACCTCCCCGGGACGGACAAACTATGGCTACACCTTC
-,TRBD2,TRBV7-8,TRBJ2-2,CASSKSGTNTGELFF,TGTGCCAGCAGCAAAAGCGGGACGAACACCGGGGAGCTGTTTTTT
-,-,TRBV28,TRBJ2-2,CASRPHFGAELFF,TGTGCCAGCAGGCCACACTTTGGCGCGGAGCTGTTTTTT
once,-,TRBV6-1,TRBJ1-2,CASSELVGFRGTGYTF,TGTGCCAGCAGTGAATTGGTTGGATTTAGGGGGACCGGCTACACCTTC
-,TRBD2,TRBV9,TRBJ2-1,CASSVGGAGVNEQFF,TGTGCCAGCAGCGTAGGAGGAGCGGGAGTGAATGAGCAGTTCTTC
-,TRBD1,TRBV25-1,TRBJ2-4,CASSESTGAGGKNIQYF,TGTGCCAGCAGTGAGTCCACAGGGGCTGGCGGCAAAAACATTCAGTACTTC
-,TRBD2,TRBV5-1,TRBJ2-5,CASRTSGRQETQYF,TGCGCCAGCAGGACTAGCGGGAGGCAAGAGACCCAGTACTTC
-,-,TRBV10-3,TRBJ1-1,CAISESGGGMNTEAFF,TGTGCCATCAGTGAGTCGGGGGGGGGAATGAACACTGAAGCTTTCTTT
-,-,TRBV5-1,TRBJ1-2,CASSLEWNYGYTF,TGCGCCAGCAGCTTGGAGTGGAACTATGGCTACACCTTC
-,-,TRBV6-1,TRBJ2-2,CASNPIDNTGELFF,TGTGCCAGCAATCCCATTGATAACACCGGGGAGCTGTTTTTT
-,TRBD1,TRBV19,TRBJ1-2,CASRPTGGKDYGYTF,TGTGCCAGTAGACCTACAGGGGGAAAGGACTATGGCTACACCTTC
-,TRBD2,TRBV2,TRBJ2-3,CASTTSGRGTDTQYF,TGTGCCAGCACGACTAGCGGGAGGGGGACAGATACGCAGTATTTT
-,-,TRBV7-9,TRBJ1-1,CASSFAHTEAFF,TGTGCCAGCAGCTTTGCACACACTGAAGCTTTCTTT
-,-,TRBV2,TRBJ1-6,CASSVAGAGSSPLHF,TGTGCCAGCAGTGTCGCAGGGGCGGGGTCTTCACCCCTCCACTTT
-,-,TRBV9,TRBJ2-2,CASSQRGVLPGELFF,TGTGCCAGCAGCCAAAGGGGGGTTCTGCCCGGGGAGCTGTTTTTT
-,TRBD1,TRBV15,TRBJ1-5,CATSRGQPDNQPQHF,TGTGCCACCAGCCGGGGACAGCCTGATAATCAGCCCCAGCATTTT
-,-,TRBV18,TRBJ1-1,CASSSGFNTEAFF,TGTGCCAGCTCGTCAGGGTTCAACACTGAAGCTTTCTTT
-,-,TRBV11-2,TRBJ2-3,CASSGPGQRTDTQYF,TGTGCCAGCAGCGGACCGGGACAACGTACAGATACGCAGTATTTT
-,TRBD2,TRBV18,TRBJ2-1,CASSPKSGGNEQFF,TGTGCCAGCTCACCAAAATCGGGAGGGAATGAGCAGTTCTTC
-,-,TRBV25-1,TRBJ2-5,CASSEVGETQYF,TGTGCCAGCAGTGAAGTAGGTGAGACCCAGTACTTC
-,TRBD1,TRBV19,TRBJ1-2,CASSPGRRQGDPGYTF,TGTGCCAGTAGCCCCGGAAGGAGACAGGGGGACCCTGGCTACACCTTC
-,-,TRBV18,TRBJ1-2,CASSPIQDPGTNYGYTF,TGTGCCAGCTCACCAATCCAGGATCCAGGGACTAACTATGGCTACACCTTC
-,-,TRBV10-1,TRBJ2-2,CASSDRAGEAGELFF,TGCGCCAGCAGTGACAGGGCAGGGGAGGCCGGGGAGCTGTTTTTT
-,-,TRBV7-6,TRBJ2-1,CASSLASRSSYNEQFF,TGTGCCAGCAGCTTAGCTAGCCGTAGCTCCTACAATGAGCAGTTCTTC
few,TRBD2,TRBV7-3,TRBJ2-1,CASSLGLAAGEQFF,TGTGCCAGCAGCTTGGGACTAGCAGCAGGTGAGCAGTTCTTC
-,-,TRBV28,TRBJ1-1,CASSLFAWGRLQNTEAFF,TGTGCCAGCAGTTTATTTGCGTGGGGGCGTCTTCAGAACACTGAAGCTTTCTTT
few,-,TRBV6-1,TRBJ1-5,CASRDTSNQPQHF,TGTGCCAGCAGGGACACCTCGAATCAGCCCCAGCATTTT
-,TRBD2,TRBV6-1,TRBJ2-6,CASSAASGYAGANVLTF,TGTGCCAGCAGTGCGGCTAGCGGGTATGCTGGGGCCAACGTCCTGACTTTC
-,TRBD2,TRBV28,TRBJ2-7,CASSTAGLLAGGPEYVYEQYF,TGTGCCAGCAGTACCGCGGGGTTGTTAGCGGGAGGGCCTGAATATGTATACGAGCAGTACTTC
-,-,TRBV6-1,TRBJ1-6,CASSQNSPLHF,TGTGCCAGCAGCCAGAATTCACCCCTCCACTTT
once,-,TRBV7-3,TRBJ2-2,CASSLRWGELFF,TGTGCCAGCAGCTTACGCTGGGGGGAGCTGTTTTTT
few,-,TRBV6-4,TRBJ2-1,CASSVLAGSNNEQFF,TGTGCCAGCAGTGTACTCGCCGGGTCAAACAATGAGCAGTTCTTC